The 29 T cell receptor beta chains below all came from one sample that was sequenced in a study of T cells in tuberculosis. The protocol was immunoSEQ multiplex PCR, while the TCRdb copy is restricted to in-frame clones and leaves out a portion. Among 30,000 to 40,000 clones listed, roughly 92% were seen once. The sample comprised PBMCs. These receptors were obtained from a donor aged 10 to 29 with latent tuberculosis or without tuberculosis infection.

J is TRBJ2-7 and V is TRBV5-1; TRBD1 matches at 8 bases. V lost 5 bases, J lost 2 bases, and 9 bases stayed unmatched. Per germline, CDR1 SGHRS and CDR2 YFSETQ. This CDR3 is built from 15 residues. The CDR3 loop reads CASSSRTGLTYEQYF. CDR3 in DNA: TGCGCCAGCAGTTCTAGGACAGGGCTTACCTACGAGCAGTACTTC.

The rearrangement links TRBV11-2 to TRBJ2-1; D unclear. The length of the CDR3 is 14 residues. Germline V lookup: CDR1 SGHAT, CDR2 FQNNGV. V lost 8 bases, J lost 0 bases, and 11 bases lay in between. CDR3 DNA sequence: TGTGCCAGCGCACCTCTTAGCTCCTACAATGAGCAGTTCTTC. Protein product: CASAPLSSYNEQFF.

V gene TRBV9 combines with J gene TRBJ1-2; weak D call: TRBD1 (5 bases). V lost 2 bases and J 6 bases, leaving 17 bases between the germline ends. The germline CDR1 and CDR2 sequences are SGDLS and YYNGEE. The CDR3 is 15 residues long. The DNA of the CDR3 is TGTGCCAGCAGCGTGGATGTAAGGGGCGTGGATGGCTACACCTTC. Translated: CASSVDVRGVDGYTF. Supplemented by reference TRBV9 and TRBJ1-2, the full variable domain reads DSGVTQTPKHLITATGQRVTLRCSPRSGDLSVYWYQQSLDQGLQFLIQYYNGEERAKGNILERFSAQQFPDLHSELNLSSLELGDSALYFCASSVDVRGVDGYTFGSGTRLTVV.

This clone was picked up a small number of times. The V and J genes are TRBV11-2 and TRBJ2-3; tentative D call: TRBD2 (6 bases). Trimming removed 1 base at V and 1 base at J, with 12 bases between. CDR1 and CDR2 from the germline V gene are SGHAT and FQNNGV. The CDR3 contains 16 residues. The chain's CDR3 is CASSLAGVKGTDTQYF. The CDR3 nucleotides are TGTGCCAGCAGCTTAGCGGGGGTTAAGGGCACAGATACGCAGTATTTT.

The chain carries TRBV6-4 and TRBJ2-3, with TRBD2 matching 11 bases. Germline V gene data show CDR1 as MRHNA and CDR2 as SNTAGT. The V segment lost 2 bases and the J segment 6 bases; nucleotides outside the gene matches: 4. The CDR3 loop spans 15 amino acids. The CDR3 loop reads CASSDLAGGHDTQYF. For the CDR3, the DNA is TGTGCCAGCAGTGACCTAGCGGGGGGCCATGATACGCAGTATTTT.

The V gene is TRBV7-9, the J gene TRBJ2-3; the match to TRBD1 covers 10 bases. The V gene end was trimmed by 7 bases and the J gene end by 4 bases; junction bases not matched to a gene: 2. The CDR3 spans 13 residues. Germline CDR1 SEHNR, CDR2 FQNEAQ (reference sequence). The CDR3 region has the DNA TGTGCCAGCACGACAGGGGGCGCAGATACGCAGTATTTT. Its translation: CASTTGGADTQYF. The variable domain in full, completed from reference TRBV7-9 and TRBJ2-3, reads DTGVSQNPRHKITKRGQNVTFRCDPISEHNRLYWYRQTLGQGPEFLTYFQNEAQLEKSRLLSDRFSAERPKGSFSTLEIQRTEQGDSAMYLCASTTGGADTQYFGPGTRLTVL.

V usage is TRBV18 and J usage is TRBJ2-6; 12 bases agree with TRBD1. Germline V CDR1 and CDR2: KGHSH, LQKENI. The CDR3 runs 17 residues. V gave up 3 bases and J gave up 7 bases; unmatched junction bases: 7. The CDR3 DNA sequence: TGTGCCAGCTCACCCGGGACAGGGGGCAATCGAGCCAACGTCCTGACTTTC. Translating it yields CASSPGTGGNRANVLTF.

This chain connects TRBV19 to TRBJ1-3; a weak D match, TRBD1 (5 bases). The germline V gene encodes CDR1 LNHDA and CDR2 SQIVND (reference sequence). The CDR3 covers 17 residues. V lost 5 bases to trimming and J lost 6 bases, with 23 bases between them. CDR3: CASSPRGDHMQINTIYF. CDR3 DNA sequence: TGTGCCAGTAGTCCTCGGGGGGACCATATGCAGATAAACACCATATATTTT.

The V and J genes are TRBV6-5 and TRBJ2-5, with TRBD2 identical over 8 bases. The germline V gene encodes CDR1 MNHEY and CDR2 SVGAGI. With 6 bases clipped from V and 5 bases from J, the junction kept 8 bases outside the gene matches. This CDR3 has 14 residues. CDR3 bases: TGTGCCAGCAGCCGGGGGGGCTTGGGGGAGACCCAGTACTTC. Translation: CASSRGGLGETQYF.

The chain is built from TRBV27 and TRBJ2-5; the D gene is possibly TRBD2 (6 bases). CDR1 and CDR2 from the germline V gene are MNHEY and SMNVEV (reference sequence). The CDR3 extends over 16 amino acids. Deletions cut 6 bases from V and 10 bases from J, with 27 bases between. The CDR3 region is CASSPLGGVRRAGQYF. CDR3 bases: TGTGCCAGCAGCCCACTCGGAGGGGTCCGGAGGGCGGGCCAGTACTTC.

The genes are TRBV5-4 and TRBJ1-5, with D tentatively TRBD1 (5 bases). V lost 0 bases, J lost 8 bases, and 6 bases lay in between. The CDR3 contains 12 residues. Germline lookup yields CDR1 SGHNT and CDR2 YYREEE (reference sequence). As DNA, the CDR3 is TGTGCCAGCAGCTTGGAAGGGGAGCCCCAGCATTTT. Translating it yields CASSLEGEPQHF.

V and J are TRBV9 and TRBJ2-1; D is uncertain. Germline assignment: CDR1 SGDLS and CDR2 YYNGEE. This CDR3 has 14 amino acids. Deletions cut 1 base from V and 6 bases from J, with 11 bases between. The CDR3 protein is CASSVSQVSNEQFF. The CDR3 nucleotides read TGTGCCAGCAGCGTATCCCAGGTCAGCAATGAGCAGTTCTTC.

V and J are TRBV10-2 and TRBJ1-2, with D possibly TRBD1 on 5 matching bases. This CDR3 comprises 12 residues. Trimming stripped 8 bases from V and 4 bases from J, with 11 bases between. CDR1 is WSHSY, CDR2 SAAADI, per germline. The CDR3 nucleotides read TGCGCCAGCTGGGGGACTTTCTATGGCTACACCTTC. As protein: CASWGTFYGYTF.

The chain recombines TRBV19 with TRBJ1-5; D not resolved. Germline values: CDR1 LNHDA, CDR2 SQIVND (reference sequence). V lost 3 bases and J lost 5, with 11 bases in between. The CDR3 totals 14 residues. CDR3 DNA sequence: TGTGCCAGTAGTATGGAGCACTTCTATCAGCCCCAGCATTTT. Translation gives CASSMEHFYQPQHF.

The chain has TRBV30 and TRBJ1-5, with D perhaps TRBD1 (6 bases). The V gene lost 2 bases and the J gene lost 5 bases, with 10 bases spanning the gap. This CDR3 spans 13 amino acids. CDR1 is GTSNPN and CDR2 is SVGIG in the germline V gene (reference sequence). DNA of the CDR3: TGTGCCTGGAGTCCGACAGGTGATCAGCCCCAGCATTTT. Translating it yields CAWSPTGDQPQHF. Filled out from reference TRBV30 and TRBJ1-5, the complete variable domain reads SQTIHQWPATLVQPVGSPLSLECTVEGTSNPNLYWYRQAAGRGLQLLFYSVGIGQISSEVPQNLSASRPQDRQFILSSKKLLLSDSGFYLCAWSPTGDQPQHFGDGTRLSIL.

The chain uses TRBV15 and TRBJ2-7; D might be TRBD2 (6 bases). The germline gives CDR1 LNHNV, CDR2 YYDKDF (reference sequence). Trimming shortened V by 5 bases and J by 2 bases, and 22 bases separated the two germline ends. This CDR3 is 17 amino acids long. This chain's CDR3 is CATSGRPLEGYPYEQYF. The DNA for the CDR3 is TGTGCCACCAGCGGTAGGCCTTTGGAGGGGTATCCCTACGAGCAGTACTTC.

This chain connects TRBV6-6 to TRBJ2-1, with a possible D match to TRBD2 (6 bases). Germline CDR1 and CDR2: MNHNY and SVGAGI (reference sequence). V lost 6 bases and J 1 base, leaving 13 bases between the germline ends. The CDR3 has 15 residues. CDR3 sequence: CASRTAGGSYNEQFF. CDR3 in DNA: TGTGCCAGCAGAACAGCCGGGGGTTCCTACAATGAGCAGTTCTTC.

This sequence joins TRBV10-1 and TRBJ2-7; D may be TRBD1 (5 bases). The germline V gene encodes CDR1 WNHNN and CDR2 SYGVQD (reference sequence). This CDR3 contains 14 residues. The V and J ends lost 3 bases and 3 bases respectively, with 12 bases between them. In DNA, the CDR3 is TGCGCCAGCAGTGACAGGGAAGGAAACTACGAGCAGTACTTC. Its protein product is CASSDREGNYEQYF.

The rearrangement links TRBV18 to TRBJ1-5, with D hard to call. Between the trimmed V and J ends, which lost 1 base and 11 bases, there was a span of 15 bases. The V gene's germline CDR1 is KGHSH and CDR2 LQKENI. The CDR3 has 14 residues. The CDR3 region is CASSPRGWPGSQHF. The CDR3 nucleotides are TGTGCCAGCTCACCACGAGGCTGGCCGGGGTCCCAGCATTTT.

This chain's CDR3 is CASSSSWTSGYEQYF. The CDR3 bases are TGTGCCAGCAGCTCAAGCTGGACTAGCGGGTACGAGCAGTACTTC. The chain employs TRBV11-1 and TRBJ2-7, with 11 bases aligning to TRBD2. Trimming cost V 4 bases and J 4 bases; bases outside gene matches: 6. Germline-derived CDR1 and CDR2 are SGHAT and FQDESV (reference sequence). CDR3 length equals 15 residues.

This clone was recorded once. The CDR3 coding sequence is TGTGCCAGCTCACCACCGGGCGCTGAAAAACTGTTTTTT. Translated: CASSPPGAEKLFF. This chain joins TRBV18 and TRBJ1-4; no firm D call. Germline CDR1 is KGHSH and CDR2 is LQKENI. The CDR3 has 13 residues. V dropped 0 bases and J dropped 7 bases, with 6 bases sitting between them.

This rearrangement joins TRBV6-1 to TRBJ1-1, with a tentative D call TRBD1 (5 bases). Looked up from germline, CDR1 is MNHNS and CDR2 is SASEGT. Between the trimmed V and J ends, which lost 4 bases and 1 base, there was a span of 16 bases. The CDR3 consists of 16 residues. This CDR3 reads CASSVGSEGSNTEAFF. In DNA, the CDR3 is TGTGCCAGCAGTGTGGGGTCGGAGGGGTCGAACACTGAAGCTTTCTTT.

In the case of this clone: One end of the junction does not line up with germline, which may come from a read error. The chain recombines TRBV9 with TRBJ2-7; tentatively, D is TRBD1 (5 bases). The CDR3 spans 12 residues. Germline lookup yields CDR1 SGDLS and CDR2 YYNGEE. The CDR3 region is CASSSKGAAINF. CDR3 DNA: TGTGCCAGCAGCTCTAAAGGGGCGGCGATCAACTTC.

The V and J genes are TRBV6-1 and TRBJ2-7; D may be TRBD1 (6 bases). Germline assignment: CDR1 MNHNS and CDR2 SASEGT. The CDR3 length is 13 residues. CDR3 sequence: CGLRQVASYEQYF. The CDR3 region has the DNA TGTGGGCTGCGACAGGTAGCCTCCTACGAGCAGTACTTC.

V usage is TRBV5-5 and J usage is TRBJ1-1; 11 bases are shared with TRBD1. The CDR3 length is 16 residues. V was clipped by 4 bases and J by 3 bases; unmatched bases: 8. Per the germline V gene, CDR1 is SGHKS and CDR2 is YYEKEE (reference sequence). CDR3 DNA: TGTGCCAGCAGCCGATTCGGGACAGGGGGTGACACTGAAGCTTTCTTT. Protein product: CASSRFGTGGDTEAFF. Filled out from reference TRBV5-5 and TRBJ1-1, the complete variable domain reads DAGVTQSPTHLIKTRGQQVTLRCSPISGHKSVSWYQQVLGQGPQFIFQYYEKEERGRGNFPDRFSARQFPNYSSELNVNALLLGDSALYLCASSRFGTGGDTEAFFGQGTRLTVV.

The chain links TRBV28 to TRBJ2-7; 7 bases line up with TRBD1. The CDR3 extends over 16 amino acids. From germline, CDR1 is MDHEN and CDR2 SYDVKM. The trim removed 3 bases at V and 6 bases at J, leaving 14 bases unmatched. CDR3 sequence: CASSFTGMTGPVEQYF. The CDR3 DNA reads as TGTGCCAGCAGTTTTACGGGAATGACAGGGCCTGTCGAGCAGTACTTC.

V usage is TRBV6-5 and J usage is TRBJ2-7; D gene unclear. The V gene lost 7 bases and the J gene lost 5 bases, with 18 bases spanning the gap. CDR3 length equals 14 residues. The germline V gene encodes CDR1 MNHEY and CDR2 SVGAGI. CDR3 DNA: TGTGCCAGCACCAAGGCTACTGGCGGTCACGAGCAGTACTTC. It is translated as CASTKATGGHEQYF.

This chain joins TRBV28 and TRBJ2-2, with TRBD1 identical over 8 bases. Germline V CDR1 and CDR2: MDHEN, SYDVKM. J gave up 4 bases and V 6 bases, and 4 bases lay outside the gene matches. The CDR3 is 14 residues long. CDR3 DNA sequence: TGTGCCAGCAGCCGCGACAGGGGCACCGGGGAGCTGTTTTTT. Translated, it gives CASSRDRGTGELFF.

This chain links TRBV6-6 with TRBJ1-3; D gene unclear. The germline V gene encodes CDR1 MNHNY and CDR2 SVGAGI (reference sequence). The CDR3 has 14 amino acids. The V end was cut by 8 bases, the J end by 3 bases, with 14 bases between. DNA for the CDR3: TGTGCCAGCCTCATCAACCGAGGTGGAAACACCATATATTTT. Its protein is CASLINRGGNTIYF.